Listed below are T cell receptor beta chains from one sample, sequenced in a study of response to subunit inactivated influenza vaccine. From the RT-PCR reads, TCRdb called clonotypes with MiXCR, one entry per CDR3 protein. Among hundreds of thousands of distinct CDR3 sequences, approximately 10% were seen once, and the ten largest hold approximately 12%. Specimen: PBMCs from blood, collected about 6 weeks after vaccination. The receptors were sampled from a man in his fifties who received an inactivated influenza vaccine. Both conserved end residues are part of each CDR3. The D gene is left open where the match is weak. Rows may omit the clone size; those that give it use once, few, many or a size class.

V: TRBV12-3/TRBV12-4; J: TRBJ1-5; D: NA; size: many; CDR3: CASRRTYDSNQPQHF; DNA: TGTGCCAGCAGACGGACGTATGATAGCAATCAGCCCCAGCATTTT
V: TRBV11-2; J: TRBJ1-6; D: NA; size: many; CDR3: CASSLRSYNSPLHF; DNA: TGTGCCAGCAGCTTAAGGTCCTATAATTCACCCCTCCACTTT
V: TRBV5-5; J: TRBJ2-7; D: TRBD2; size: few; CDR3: CASRALAGPNSYEQYF; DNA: TGTGCCAGCAGGGCTCTAGCGGGCCCCAACTCCTACGAGCAGTACTTC
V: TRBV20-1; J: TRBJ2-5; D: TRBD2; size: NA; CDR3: CSAQPWTSGRVETQYF; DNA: TGCAGTGCTCAGCCCTGGACTAGCGGGAGGGTGGAGACCCAGTACTTC
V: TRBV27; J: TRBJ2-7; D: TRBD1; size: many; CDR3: CASSLVVGGQGYEQYF; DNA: TGTGCCAGCAGTTTAGTGGTCGGGGGACAGGGCTACGAGCAGTACTTC
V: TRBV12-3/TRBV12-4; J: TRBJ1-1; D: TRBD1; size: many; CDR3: CASTTTGGTEAFF; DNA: TGTGCCAGCACCACGACAGGGGGCACTGAAGCTTTCTTT
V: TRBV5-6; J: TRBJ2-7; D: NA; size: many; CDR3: CASSLASEQYF; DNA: TGTGCCAGCAGCTTGGCCTCCGAGCAGTACTTC
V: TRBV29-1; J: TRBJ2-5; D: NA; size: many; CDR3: CSVGPRGSPETQYF; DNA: TGCAGCGTTGGTCCCAGGGGTAGTCCAGAGACCCAGTACTTC
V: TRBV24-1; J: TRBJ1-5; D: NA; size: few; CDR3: CATSDSLGPQHF; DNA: TGTGCCACCAGTGATTCGCTCGGGCCCCAGCATTTT
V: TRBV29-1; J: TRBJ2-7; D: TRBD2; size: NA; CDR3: CSAETSGRNEQYF; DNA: TGCAGCGCAGAAACTAGCGGGAGAAACGAGCAGTACTTC
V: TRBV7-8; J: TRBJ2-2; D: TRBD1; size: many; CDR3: CASSATGTGELFF; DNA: TGTGCCAGCAGCGCGACAGGGACCGGGGAGCTGTTTTTT
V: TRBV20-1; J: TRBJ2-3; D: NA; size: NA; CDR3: CSARATGAGDTQSF; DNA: TGCAGTGCAAGAGCGACGGGAGCAGGGGATACGCAGTCTTTT
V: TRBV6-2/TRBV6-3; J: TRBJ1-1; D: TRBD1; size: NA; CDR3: CASRHGQGGPAFF; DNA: TGTGCCAGCAGACACGGACAGGGGGGACCGGCTTTCTTT
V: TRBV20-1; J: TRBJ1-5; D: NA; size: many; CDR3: CSAETERVQHF; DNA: TGCAGTGCTGAGACTGAGCGGGTCCAGCATTTT
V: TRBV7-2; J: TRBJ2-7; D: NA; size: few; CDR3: CASSSQGGEQYF; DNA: TGTGCCAGCAGCTCACAGGGGGGGGAGCAGTACTTC
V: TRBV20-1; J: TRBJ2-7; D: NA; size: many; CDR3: CSAREGSVTYEQYF; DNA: TGCAGTGCTAGAGAAGGTTCAGTTACTTACGAGCAGTACTTC
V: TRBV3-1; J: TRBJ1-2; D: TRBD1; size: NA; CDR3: CASSQATGVVYGYTF; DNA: TGTGCCAGCAGCCAAGCCACAGGGGTGGTCTATGGCTACACCTTC
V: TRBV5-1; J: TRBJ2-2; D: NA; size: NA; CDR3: CASSDRDILPGELFF; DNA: TGCGCCAGCAGCGACCGGGACATACTACCCGGGGAGCTGTTTTTT
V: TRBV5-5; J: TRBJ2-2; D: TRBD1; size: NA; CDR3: CASRRDSPGTGELFF; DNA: TGTGCCAGCAGACGGGACAGTCCCGGCACCGGGGAGCTGTTTTTT
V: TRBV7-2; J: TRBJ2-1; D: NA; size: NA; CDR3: CALSHGYNEQFF; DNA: TGTGCCCTCAGCCACGGATACAATGAGCAGTTCTTC
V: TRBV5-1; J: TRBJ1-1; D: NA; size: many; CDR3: CASSLDPGDTEAFF; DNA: TGCGCCAGCAGCTTGGATCCGGGGGACACTGAAGCTTTCTTT
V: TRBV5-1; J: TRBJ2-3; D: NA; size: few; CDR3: CASSLRGSRTDTQYF; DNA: TGCGCCAGCAGCTTGCGGGGCTCCCGCACAGATACGCAGTATTTT
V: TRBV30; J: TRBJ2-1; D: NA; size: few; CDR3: CAWSVKTEQFF; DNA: TGTGCCTGGAGTGTAAAGACGGAGCAGTTCTTC
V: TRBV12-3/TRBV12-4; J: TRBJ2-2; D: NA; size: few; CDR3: CASSQPDRPNTGELFF; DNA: TGTGCCAGCAGTCAACCCGACAGACCGAACACCGGGGAGCTGTTTTTT
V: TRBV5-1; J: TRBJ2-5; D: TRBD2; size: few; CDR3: CASSIEGLASETQYF; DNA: TGCGCCAGCAGCATAGAGGGACTAGCGTCCGAGACCCAGTACTTC